One and the same sample provided the 28 T cell receptor beta chains below, sequenced in a study of Graves' ophthalmopathy and Graves' hyperthyroidism (dated by TCRdb to between 2018 and 2020). TCRdb records Illumina HiSeq 2000 as the sequencer. For repertoire sequencing, TCR beta CDR3 regions were amplified from RNA transcripts. The first round of RT-PCR was done with HTBI primers and the Qiagen OneStep RT-PCR kit, and was followed by a second round of multiplex PCR, then size selection and purification. The public sequencing data were trimmed at Q25 with fastp and processed into clonotypes with MiXCR by TCRdb, which kept only in-frame beta chains. CDR3 protein sequences are deduplicated, and each keeps its most common genes and DNA. The sample includes almost 750,000 distinct CDR3 sequences, with roughly 40% observed a single time. The ten largest clones represent 40% to 55% of the sample. The sample consisted of peripheral blood. Receptors originate from an adult man with Graves' ophthalmopathy.

In its sample, this clonotype was seen a few times. The gene calls are TRBV20-1 and TRBJ2-5; the D gene could be TRBD1 or TRBD2 (7 bases each). CDR1 is DFQATT and CDR2 is SNEGSKA in the germline V gene (reference sequence). The V end was cut by 2 bases, the J end by 2 bases, with 12 bases between. The CDR3 has 14 residues. DNA of the CDR3: TGCAGTGCTAGACAGGGGGGAGGGCAAGAGACCCAGTACTTC. It translates to CSARQGGGQETQYF.

The genes are TRBV7-9 and TRBJ2-7, with TRBD1 identical over 9 bases. V was pared by 5 bases and J by 5 bases, with 13 bases of the junction left unmatched. CDR1 and CDR2 (germline): SEHNR, FQNEAQ (reference sequence). The CDR3 loop spans 16 amino acids. The CDR3 DNA reads TGTGCCAGCAGCCAAGGAGGCAGGACAGGGGCCAACGAGCAGTACTTC. Translation: CASSQGGRTGANEQYF.

Worth noting for this clonotype: The conserved phenylalanine or tryptophan is not found at the CDR3 terminus, so this likely reflects a read error. No DNA is shown, since the ends of the CDR3 on it are uncertain; the CDR3 is the one TCRdb lists. The chain recombines TRBV25-1 with TRBJ1-3; the table's D call, TRBD1, was not checked against the DNA. The CDR3 length is 9 residues, termini included. CDR1 and CDR2 (germline): MGHDK, SYGVNS. The CDR3 protein is CASSRRQGA.

As to this clonotype: One end of the junction does not line up with germline, which may come from a read error. The chain has TRBV10-2 and TRBJ2-7; 7 positions agree with TRBD1. Germline lookup yields CDR1 WSHSY and CDR2 SAAADI. CDR3 size: 16 residues. This chain's CDR3 is CASSYFSGTDPYEQYF. The CDR3 DNA sequence: TGTGCCAGCAGTTATTTTTCCGGGACAGATCCCTACGAGCAGTACTTC.

The rearrangement joins TRBV2 to TRBJ2-7; 9 bases map to TRBD1. CDR1 and CDR2 from the germline V gene are SNHLY and FYNNEI. The CDR3 loop spans 15 amino acids. Unmatched junction bases numbered 7, after V lost 7 bases and J lost 0 bases. CDR3 residues: CASKMTGGYSYEQYF. CDR3 nucleotides: TGTGCCAGCAAGATGACAGGGGGGTACTCCTACGAGCAGTACTTC.

J is TRBJ1-1 and V is TRBV10-3, with no clear D. Trimming pared 10 bases from V and 2 bases from J, leaving 8 bases between. The CDR3 consists of 11 residues. The germline V gene has CDR1 ENHRY and CDR2 SYGVKD. The CDR3 bases are TGTGCCAGCCTACTCAACACTGAAGCTTTCTTT. This gives the protein CASLLNTEAFF.

This clonotype turned up a few times. V and J are TRBV7-2 and TRBJ2-6; D may be TRBD1 or TRBD2 (7 bases each). Germline loops: CDR1 SGHTA, CDR2 FQGNSA. This CDR3 has 16 residues. Between the trimmed V and J ends, which lost 6 bases and 1 base, there was a span of 13 bases. The CDR3 sequence is CASRSQGGSGANVLTF. CDR3 coding DNA: TGTGCCAGCAGGTCTCAGGGGGGGTCTGGGGCCAACGTCCTGACTTTC.

V gene TRBV7-2 combines with J gene TRBJ1-1; TRBD1 aligns across 10 bases. After removal of 1 base from V and 1 base from J, the junction contained 6 bases not matched to a gene. This CDR3 has 17 amino acids. The germline V gene encodes CDR1 SGHTA and CDR2 FQGNSA. CDR3 sequence (DNA): TGTGCCAGCAGCTTAGTCCGGGACAGGGGTTCGAACACTGAAGCTTTCTTT. Its translation is CASSLVRDRGSNTEAFF.

The chain has TRBV9 and TRBJ2-7; 8 bases agree with TRBD1. V dropped 5 bases and J dropped 7; count of bases not matched to a gene: 14. CDR3 length: 15 residues. The germline gives CDR1 SGDLS, CDR2 YYNGEE. The CDR3 is CASSADRGGTGEQYF. The CDR3 DNA reads TGTGCCAGCAGTGCTGACAGGGGAGGCACCGGGGAGCAGTACTTC. Variable domain in full (rest from reference TRBV9 and TRBJ2-7): DSGVTQTPKHLITATGQRVTLRCSPRSGDLSVYWYQQSLDQGLQFLIQYYNGEERAKGNILERFSAQQFPDLHSELNLSSLELGDSALYFCASSADRGGTGEQYFGPGTRLTVT.

This chain links TRBV29-1 with TRBJ2-7; 7 positions match TRBD1. CDR1 is SQVTM, CDR2 ANQGSEA, per germline. V dropped 8 bases and J dropped 6; count of bases not matched to a gene: 13. The length of the CDR3 is 13 residues. This chain's CDR3 is CSQVSQGSVEQYF. The CDR3 nucleotides are TGCAGCCAAGTGTCACAGGGGAGCGTCGAGCAGTACTTC.

The chain links TRBV7-2 to TRBJ2-4; tentatively, D is TRBD1 (5 bases). This CDR3 comprises 14 residues. CDR1 is SGHTA, CDR2 FQGNSA, per germline. The ends were cut back, 1 base at V and 8 bases at J, with 12 bases in the middle. Here the CDR3 DNA reads TGTGCCAGCAGCTTAGGGGGCCGTGAGCACATTCAGTACTTC. Protein sequence: CASSLGGREHIQYF.

The chain combines TRBV2 with TRBJ2-7, with 7 nucleotides matching TRBD2. The CDR3 contains 17 residues. Trimming cost V 5 bases and J 3 bases; bases outside gene matches: 16. Germline CDR1 and CDR2: SNHLY and FYNNEI. The CDR3 region has the DNA TGTGCCAGCAGTTCCTACGTGGCGGGAGAAGTCGGCTACGAGCAGTACTTC. It is translated as CASSSYVAGEVGYEQYF.

As to this clonotype: Since no conserved phenylalanine or tryptophan closes the CDR3, a read error is the likely cause. It is unclear where the CDR3 begins or ends on the DNA, so no DNA is shown, and the CDR3 is as TCRdb lists it. V is TRBV24-1 and J is TRBJ1-5; the DNA was not compared with TRBD1, the D call given in the table. The CDR3 is made up of 9 amino acids, end residues included. Per the germline V gene, CDR1 is KGHDR and CDR2 is SFDVKD. The CDR3 loop is CATSDPAQL.

This clonotype was seen a few times. The CDR3 here is CASQPSGTGNTEAFF. CDR3 coding DNA: TGTGCTAGTCAACCGTCCGGGACAGGGAACACTGAAGCTTTCTTT. This chain links TRBV12-5 with TRBJ1-1, with TRBD1 matching 8 bases. J was trimmed by 1 base and V by 8 bases; bases with no gene match: 9. This CDR3 region has 15 residues. CDR1 and CDR2 (germline): LGHNT, FRNRAP.

This clonotype occurred a few times. The gene calls are TRBV5-8 and TRBJ1-4; D remains unclear. This CDR3 has 16 amino acids. Per the germline V gene, CDR1 is SGHTS and CDR2 is YDEGEE. The V end lost 0 bases, the J end lost 4 bases, and 13 bases lay between the germline ends. The CDR3 DNA is TGTGCCAGCAGCTTGGATCAGGAACCTAGTAATGAAAAACTGTTTTTT. This gives the protein CASSLDQEPSNEKLFF.

This clonotype was observed a few times. An end of the junction differs from the germline gene, which may be a read error. This sequence joins TRBV7-3 and TRBJ1-6; 7 nucleotides agree with TRBD1. CDR1 SGHTA and CDR2 FQGTGA come from the germline V gene. This CDR3 has 16 amino acids. The CDR3 here is CASSQDRRQGNSPLHF. CDR3 DNA sequence: TGCGCCAGCAGCCAAGATCGGCGACAGGGTAATTCACCCCTCCACTTT.

The rearrangement links TRBV29-1 to TRBJ1-2; 8 bases agree with TRBD1. CDR3 length: 12 residues. Germline lookup yields CDR1 SQVTM and CDR2 ANQGSEA. CDR3 amino acids: CRHSTGGDGYTF. The CDR3 DNA sequence: TGCAGACACTCCACAGGGGGGGATGGCTACACCTTC.

This clonotype was detected only a few times. The chain employs TRBV9 and TRBJ1-2; D remains unclear. CDR1 is SGDLS, CDR2 YYNGEE, per germline. With 4 bases removed from V and 7 bases from J, the gap between germline ends came to 11 bases. The CDR3 has 12 amino acids. The CDR3: CASSQDDGGYTF. As DNA, the CDR3 is TGTGCCAGCAGCCAAGATGATGGTGGCTACACCTTC. Full variable domain (rest looked up from reference TRBV9 and TRBJ1-2): DSGVTQTPKHLITATGQRVTLRCSPRSGDLSVYWYQQSLDQGLQFLIQYYNGEERAKGNILERFSAQQFPDLHSELNLSSLELGDSALYFCASSQDDGGYTFGSGTRLTVV.

This clonotype was seen many times. V is TRBV7-2 and J is TRBJ1-6, with 11 positions matching TRBD1. V lost 5 bases and J lost 6; bases outside the gene matches: 3. Germline CDR1 is SGHTA and CDR2 is FQGNSA. The CDR3 runs 15 residues. The CDR3 protein is CASSPGQGVNSPLHF. For the CDR3, the DNA is TGTGCCAGCAGCCCGGGACAGGGGGTTAATTCACCCCTCCACTTT.

Comments on this clonotype: This sequence may be a read error, since a much larger clone differs from it by one base. The J gene is TRBJ2-5, the V gene TRBV20-1; TRBD2 is a possible D gene (6 bases). Germline CDR1 reads DFQATT; CDR2 reads SNEGSKA (reference sequence). This CDR3 is 14 amino acids long. V was clipped by 5 bases and J by 1 base, with 14 bases between them. The CDR3 sequence: CSAGASGLQETQYF. The CDR3 DNA reads as TGCAGTGCTGGGGCCAGCGGGCTCCAAGAGACCCAGTACTTC.

Of note for this clonotype: It is likely a read error, because the conserved phenylalanine at the end of the CDR3 is missing. The DNA is left out, because the CDR3 cannot be placed on it with certainty; the CDR3 is given as TCRdb lists it. The CDR3 loop reads CASSPLAG. This chain links TRBV7-2 with TRBJ2-7; TRBD2, as called in the table, went unchecked against the DNA. 8 amino acids form the CDR3, both terminal residues included. The germline CDR1 and CDR2 sequences are SGHTA and FQGNSA.

This clonotype was seen a few times. The V call is TRBV5-6, the J call TRBJ1-1; D is uncertain. The germline V and J ends were trimmed by 7 bases and 8 bases, with 12 bases remaining between them. The CDR3 is 11 residues long. The germline CDR1 and CDR2 sequences are SGHDT and YYEEEE. In nucleotides, the CDR3 is TGTGCCAGCGGGAGGTATGGGGAAGCTTTCTTT. It yields the protein CASGRYGEAFF.

Turning to this clonotype: A much larger clonotype is one base distant, so this may be a read error. This sequence joins TRBV11-2 and TRBJ2-5; D is undetermined. The CDR3 has 13 residues. The germline V gene has CDR1 SGHAT and CDR2 FQNNGV. V dropped 6 bases and J dropped 5 bases, with 13 bases sitting between them. The CDR3: CASRLTPTETQYF. Written as DNA, the CDR3 is TGTGCCAGCAGATTAACCCCCACGGAGACCCAGTACTTC.

The rearrangement uses TRBV25-1 and TRBJ1-5; a possible D gene is TRBD1 (5 bases). CDR3 length: 15 residues. V lost 5 bases and J 4 bases, leaving 15 bases between the germline ends. The germline gives CDR1 MGHDK, CDR2 SYGVNS. CDR3 nucleotides: TGTGCCAGCAGTTACTCATATAGGGGTAATCAGCCCCAGCATTTT. Translated, it gives CASSYSYRGNQPQHF.

The chain couples TRBV19 to TRBJ2-7; 8 nucleotides agree with TRBD1. This CDR3 has 15 residues. From germline, CDR1 is LNHDA and CDR2 SQIVND (reference sequence). Trimming took 6 bases from V and 3 from J; bases not matched to a gene: 10. CDR3 DNA sequence: TGTGCCAGTAGCAGCAGGACAGGGATCGACTACGAGCAGTACTTC. Translation gives CASSSRTGIDYEQYF.

CDR3 in DNA: TGTGCCAGCAGTTATTCAGGGGGCCTACAGCCCCAGCATTTT. This encodes CASSYSGGLQPQHF. The V gene is TRBV12-3 or TRBV12-4, the J gene TRBJ1-5; 8 bases match TRBD1. The V and J ends lost 4 bases and 7 bases, in that order; junction bases with no gene match: 6. CDR3 length: 14 residues.

This clonotype has ten or more counts. The chain employs TRBV29-1 and TRBJ2-7; D gene ambiguous. The CDR3 contains 11 residues. V dropped 6 bases and J dropped 6 bases, with 12 bases sitting between them. Germline lookup yields CDR1 SQVTM and CDR2 ANQGSEA. The CDR3 DNA is TGCAGCGTACAGACGTGGGGCGAGCAGTACTTC. This codes for CSVQTWGEQYF.

This clonotype was detected ten times or more. This chain connects TRBV10-3 to TRBJ1-5; D not certain. The V gene's germline CDR1 is ENHRY and CDR2 SYGVKD. Trimming pared 0 bases from V and 8 bases from J, leaving 8 bases between. The CDR3 is 13 residues long. The CDR3 spells CAISESGSEPQHF. The CDR3 DNA is TGTGCCATCAGTGAGTCGGGGTCGGAGCCCCAGCATTTT.